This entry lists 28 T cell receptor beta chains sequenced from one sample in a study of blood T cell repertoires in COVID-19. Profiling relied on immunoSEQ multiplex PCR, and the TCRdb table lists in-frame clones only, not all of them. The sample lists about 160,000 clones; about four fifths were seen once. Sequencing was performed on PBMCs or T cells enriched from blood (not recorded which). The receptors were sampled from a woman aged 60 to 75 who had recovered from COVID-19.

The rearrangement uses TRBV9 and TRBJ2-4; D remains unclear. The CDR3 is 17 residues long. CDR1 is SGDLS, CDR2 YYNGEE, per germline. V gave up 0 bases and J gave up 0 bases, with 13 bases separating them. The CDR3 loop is CASSVATRPLAKNIQYF. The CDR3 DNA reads TGTGCCAGCAGCGTAGCTACGAGGCCCCTAGCCAAAAACATTCAGTACTTC. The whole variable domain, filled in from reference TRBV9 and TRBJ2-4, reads DSGVTQTPKHLITATGQRVTLRCSPRSGDLSVYWYQQSLDQGLQFLIQYYNGEERAKGNILERFSAQQFPDLHSELNLSSLELGDSALYFCASSVATRPLAKNIQYFGAGTRLSVL.

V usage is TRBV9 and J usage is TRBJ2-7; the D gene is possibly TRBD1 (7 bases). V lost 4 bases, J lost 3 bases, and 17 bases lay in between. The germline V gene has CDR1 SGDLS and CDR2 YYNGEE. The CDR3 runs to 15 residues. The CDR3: CASSREAGTDYEQYF. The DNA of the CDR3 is TGTGCCAGCAGCAGGGAGGCCGGGACAGACTACGAGCAGTACTTC.

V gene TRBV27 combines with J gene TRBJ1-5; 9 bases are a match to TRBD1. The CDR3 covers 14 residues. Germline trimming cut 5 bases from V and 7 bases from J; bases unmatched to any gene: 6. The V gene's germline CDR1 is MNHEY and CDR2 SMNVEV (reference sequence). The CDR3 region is CASSTGTGIQPQHF. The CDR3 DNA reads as TGTGCCAGCAGTACCGGGACAGGGATACAGCCCCAGCATTTT.

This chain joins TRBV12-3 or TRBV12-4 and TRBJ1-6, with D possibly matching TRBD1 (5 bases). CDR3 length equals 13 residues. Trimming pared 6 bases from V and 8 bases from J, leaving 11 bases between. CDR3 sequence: CASRAQGYSPLHF. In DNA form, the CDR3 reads TGTGCCAGCAGAGCGCAGGGTTATTCACCCCTCCACTTT.

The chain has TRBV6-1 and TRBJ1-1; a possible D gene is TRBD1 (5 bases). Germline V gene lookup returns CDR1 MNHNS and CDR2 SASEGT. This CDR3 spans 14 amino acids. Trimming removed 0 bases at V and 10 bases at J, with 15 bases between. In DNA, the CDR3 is TGTGCCAGCAGTGAAGCGATGGGGCAATCTCGAGCTTTCTTT. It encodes CASSEAMGQSRAFF.

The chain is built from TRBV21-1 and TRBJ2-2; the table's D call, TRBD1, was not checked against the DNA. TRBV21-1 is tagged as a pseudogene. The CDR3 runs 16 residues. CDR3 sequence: CASSPRDRGGTGELFF. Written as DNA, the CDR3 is TGTGCCAGCAGCCCCCGGGACAGGGGGGGCACCGGGGAGCTGTTTTTT.

For the CDR3, the DNA is TGCGCCAGCAGCTTGGACGTGGGTACAGGGGTAGTGGAGCAGTTCTTC. This codes for CASSLDVGTGVVEQFF. This chain links TRBV5-1 with TRBJ2-1; 7 bases are a match to TRBD1. Unmatched junction bases numbered 13, after V lost 0 bases and J lost 10 bases. The CDR3 loop spans 16 amino acids. In germline, CDR1 is SGHRS, CDR2 YFSETQ.

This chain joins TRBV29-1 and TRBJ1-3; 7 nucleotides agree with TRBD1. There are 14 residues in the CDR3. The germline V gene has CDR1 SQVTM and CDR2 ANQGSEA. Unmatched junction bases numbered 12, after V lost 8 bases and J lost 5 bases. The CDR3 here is CSTEDRSRRNTIYF. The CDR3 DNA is TGCAGCACCGAGGACAGGTCTAGGAGAAACACCATATATTTT.

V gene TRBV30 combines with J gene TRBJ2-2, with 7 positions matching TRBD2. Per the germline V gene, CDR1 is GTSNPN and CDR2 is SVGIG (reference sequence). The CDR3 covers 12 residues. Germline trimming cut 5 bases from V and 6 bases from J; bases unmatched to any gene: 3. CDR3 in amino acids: CAWGRGAGELFF. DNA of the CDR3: TGTGCCTGGGGACGGGGGGCCGGGGAGCTGTTTTTT. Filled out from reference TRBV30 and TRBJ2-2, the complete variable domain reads SQTIHQWPATLVQPVGSPLSLECTVEGTSNPNLYWYRQAAGRGLQLLFYSVGIGQISSEVPQNLSASRPQDRQFILSSKKLLLSDSGFYLCAWGRGAGELFFGEGSRLTVL.

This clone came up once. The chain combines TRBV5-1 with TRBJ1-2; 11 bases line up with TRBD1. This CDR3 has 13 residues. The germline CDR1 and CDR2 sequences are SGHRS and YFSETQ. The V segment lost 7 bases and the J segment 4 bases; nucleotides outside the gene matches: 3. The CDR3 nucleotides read TGCGCCAGCGGACAGGGGGCCGGCTATGGCTACACCTTC. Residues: CASGQGAGYGYTF.

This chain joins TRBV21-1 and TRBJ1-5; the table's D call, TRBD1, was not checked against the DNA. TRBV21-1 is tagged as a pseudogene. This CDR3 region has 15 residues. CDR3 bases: TGTGCCAGCAGCAAATTCAACAGGGACAATCAGCCCCAGCATTTT. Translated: CASSKFNRDNQPQHF.

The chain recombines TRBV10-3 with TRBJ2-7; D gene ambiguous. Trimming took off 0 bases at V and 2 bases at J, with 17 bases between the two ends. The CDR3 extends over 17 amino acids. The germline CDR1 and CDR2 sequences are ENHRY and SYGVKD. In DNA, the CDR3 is TGTGCCATCAGTGAGTCTCTGGTCGGCCCAGAGGCCTACGAGCAGTACTTC. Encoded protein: CAISESLVGPEAYEQYF.

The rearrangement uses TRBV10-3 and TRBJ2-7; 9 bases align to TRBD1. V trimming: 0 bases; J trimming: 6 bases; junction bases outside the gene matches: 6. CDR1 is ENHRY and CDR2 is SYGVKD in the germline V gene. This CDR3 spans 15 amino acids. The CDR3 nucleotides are TGTGCCATCAGTGAGTCAAGCGGGGACAGGGCCGAGCAGTACTTC. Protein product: CAISESSGDRAEQYF.

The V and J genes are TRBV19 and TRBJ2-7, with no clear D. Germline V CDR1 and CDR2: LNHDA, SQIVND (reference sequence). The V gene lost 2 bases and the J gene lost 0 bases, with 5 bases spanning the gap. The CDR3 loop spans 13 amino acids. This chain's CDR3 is CASSITVSYEQYF. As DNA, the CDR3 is TGTGCCAGTAGTATAACGGTCTCCTACGAGCAGTACTTC.

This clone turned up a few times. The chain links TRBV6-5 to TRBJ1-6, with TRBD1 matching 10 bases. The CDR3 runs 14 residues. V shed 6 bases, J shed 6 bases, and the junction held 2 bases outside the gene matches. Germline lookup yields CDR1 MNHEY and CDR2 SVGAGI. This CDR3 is CASRRQGANSPLHF. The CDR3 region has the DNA TGTGCCAGCAGGCGACAGGGGGCTAATTCACCCCTCCACTTT.

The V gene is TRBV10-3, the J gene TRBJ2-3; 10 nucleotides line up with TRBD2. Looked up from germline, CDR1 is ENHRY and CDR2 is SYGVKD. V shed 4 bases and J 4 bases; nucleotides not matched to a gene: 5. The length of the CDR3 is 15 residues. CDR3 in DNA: TGTGCCATCAGTGTAAGCGGGGGGGCCCCAGATACGCAGTATTTT. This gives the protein CAISVSGGAPDTQYF.

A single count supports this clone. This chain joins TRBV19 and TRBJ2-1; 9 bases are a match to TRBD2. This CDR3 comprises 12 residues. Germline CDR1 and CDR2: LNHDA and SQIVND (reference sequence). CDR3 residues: CGEGLAINEQFF. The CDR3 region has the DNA TGTGGCGAGGGACTAGCAATTAATGAGCAGTTCTTC.

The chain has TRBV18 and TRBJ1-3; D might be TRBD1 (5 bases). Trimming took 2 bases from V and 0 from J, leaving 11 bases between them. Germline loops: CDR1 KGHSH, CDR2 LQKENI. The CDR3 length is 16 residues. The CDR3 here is CASSPGAVSSGNTIYF. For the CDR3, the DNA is TGTGCCAGCTCACCAGGGGCGGTCAGCTCTGGAAACACCATATATTTT.

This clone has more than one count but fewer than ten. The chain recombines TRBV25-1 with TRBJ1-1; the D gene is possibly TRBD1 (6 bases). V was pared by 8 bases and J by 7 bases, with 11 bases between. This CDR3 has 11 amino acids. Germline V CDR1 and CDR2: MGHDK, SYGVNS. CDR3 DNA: TGTGCCAGCGAGACAGGATTTGAAGCTTTCTTT. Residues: CASETGFEAFF.

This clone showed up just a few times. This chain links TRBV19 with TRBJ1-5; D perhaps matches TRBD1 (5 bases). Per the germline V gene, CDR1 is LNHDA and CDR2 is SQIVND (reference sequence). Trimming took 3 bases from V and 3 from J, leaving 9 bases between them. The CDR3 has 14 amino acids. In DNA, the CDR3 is TGTGCCAGTAGTATCACAGGTCCCAATCAGCCCCAGCATTTT. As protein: CASSITGPNQPQHF.

Written as DNA, the CDR3 is TGTGCCACCACAGGGTTCGGGGAGCTGTTTTTT. Amino acids: CATTGFGELFF. This sequence joins TRBV6-5 and TRBJ2-2; maybe TRBD1 (6 bases). V was clipped by 10 bases and J by 7 bases, with 10 bases between them. The germline V gene encodes CDR1 MNHEY and CDR2 SVGAGI. The CDR3 has 11 amino acids.

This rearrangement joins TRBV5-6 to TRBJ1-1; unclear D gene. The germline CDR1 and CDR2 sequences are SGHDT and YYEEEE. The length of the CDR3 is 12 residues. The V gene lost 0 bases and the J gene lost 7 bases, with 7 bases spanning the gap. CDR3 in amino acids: CASSLVESEAFF. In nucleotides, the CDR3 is TGTGCCAGCAGCTTGGTTGAGAGTGAAGCTTTCTTT.

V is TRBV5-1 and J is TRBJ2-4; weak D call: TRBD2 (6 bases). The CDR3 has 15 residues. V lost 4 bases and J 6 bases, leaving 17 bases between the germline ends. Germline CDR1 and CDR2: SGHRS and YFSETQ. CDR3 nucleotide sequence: TGCGCCAGCAGCCAATTCGGGGGTTCTGGAAACATTCAGTACTTC. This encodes CASSQFGGSGNIQYF.

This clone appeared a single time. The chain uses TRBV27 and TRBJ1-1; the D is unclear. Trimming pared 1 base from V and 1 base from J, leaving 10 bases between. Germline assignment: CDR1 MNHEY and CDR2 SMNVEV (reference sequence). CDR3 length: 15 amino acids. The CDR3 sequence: CASSLWGGGNTEAFF. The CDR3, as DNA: TGTGCCAGCAGTTTATGGGGAGGCGGGAACACTGAAGCTTTCTTT.

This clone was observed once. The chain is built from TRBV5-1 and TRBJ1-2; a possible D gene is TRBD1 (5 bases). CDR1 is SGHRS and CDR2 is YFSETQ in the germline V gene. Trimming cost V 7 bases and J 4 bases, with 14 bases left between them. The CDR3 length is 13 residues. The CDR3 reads CASALDGGYGYTF. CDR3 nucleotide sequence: TGCGCCAGCGCCCTAGACGGGGGCTATGGCTACACCTTC. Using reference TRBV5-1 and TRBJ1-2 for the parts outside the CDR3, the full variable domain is KAGVTQTPRYLIKTRGQQVTLSCSPISGHRSVSWYQQTPGQGLQFLFEYFSETQRNKGNFPGRFSGRQFSNSRSEMNVSTLELGDSALYLCASALDGGYGYTFGSGTRLTVV.

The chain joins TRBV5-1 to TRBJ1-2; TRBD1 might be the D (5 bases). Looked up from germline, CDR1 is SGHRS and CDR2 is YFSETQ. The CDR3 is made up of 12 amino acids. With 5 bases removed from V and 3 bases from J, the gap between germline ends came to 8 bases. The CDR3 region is CASSGAYYGYTF. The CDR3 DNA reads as TGCGCCAGCAGTGGGGCTTACTATGGCTACACCTTC.

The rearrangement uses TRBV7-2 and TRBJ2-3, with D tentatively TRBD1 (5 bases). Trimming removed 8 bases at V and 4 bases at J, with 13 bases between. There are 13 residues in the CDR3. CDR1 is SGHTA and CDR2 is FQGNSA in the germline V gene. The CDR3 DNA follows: TGTGCCAGCGGCGTAGGGGCCGCAGATACGCAGTATTTT. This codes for CASGVGAADTQYF.

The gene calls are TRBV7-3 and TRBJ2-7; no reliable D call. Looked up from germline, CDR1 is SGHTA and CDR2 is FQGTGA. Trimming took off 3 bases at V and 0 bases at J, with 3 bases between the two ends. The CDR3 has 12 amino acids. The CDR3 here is CASSFSSYEQYF. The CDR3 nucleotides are TGTGCCAGCAGCTTCAGCTCCTACGAGCAGTACTTC.